These 16 T cell receptor beta chains were sequenced from one sample in a study of blood T cell repertoires in COVID-19. The method was immunoSEQ multiplex PCR; TCRdb's version includes in-frame clones alone and lacks a portion of them. The profile shows some 160,000 clones, roughly 84% of them singletons. The sample comprised peripheral blood. These receptors were obtained from an older man with active or convalescent COVID-19.

This CDR3 reads CASSQGQGEQPQHF. DNA of the CDR3: TGCGCCAGCAGCCAGGGACAGGGTGAGCAGCCCCAGCATTTT. The chain employs TRBV4-3 and TRBJ1-5; TRBD1 agrees at 9 bases. Germline CDR1 is LGHNA and CDR2 is YSLEER. The trim removed 3 bases at V and 7 bases at J, leaving 4 bases unmatched. This CDR3 has 14 amino acids.

This clone was detected a few times. The chain is built from TRBV19 and TRBJ1-5; no reliable D call. V lost 7 bases, J lost 0 bases, and 10 bases lay in between. This CDR3 spans 14 amino acids. CDR1 and CDR2 from the germline V gene are LNHDA and SQIVND (reference sequence). CDR3 protein: CASISLGSNQPQHF. The CDR3 region has the DNA TGTGCCAGTATCTCTCTCGGTAGCAATCAGCCCCAGCATTTT.

Details on this clone: The junction departs from germline at one end; a sequencing error may be responsible. The genes are TRBV7-7 and TRBJ2-3; the D gene is possibly TRBD2 (6 bases). Germline V lookup: CDR1 SSHAT, CDR2 FNYEAQ (reference sequence). The CDR3 has 17 amino acids. The CDR3 protein is CASSLAVGRDGTDTQYF. Here the CDR3 DNA reads TGTGCTAGCAGCTTAGCGGTCGGCAGGGATGGCACAGATACGCAGTATTTT.

V is TRBV10-1 and J is TRBJ2-2; D perhaps matches TRBD1 (5 bases). Germline lookup yields CDR1 WNHNN and CDR2 SYGVQD (reference sequence). Trimming removed 7 bases at V and 7 bases at J, with 13 bases between. CDR3 size: 13 residues. The CDR3 DNA reads TGCGCCAGCAACCACGACAGTTACGGGGAGCTGTTTTTT. Amino acids: CASNHDSYGELFF.

J is TRBJ2-7 and V is TRBV18; 11 nucleotides align to TRBD2. V gave up 6 bases and J gave up 3 bases; unmatched junction bases: 16. CDR1 and CDR2 from the germline V gene are KGHSH and LQKENI. CDR3 length: 18 residues. The CDR3 DNA sequence: TGTGCCAGCTCCCAAGGGGTACTAGCGGGAGTCCTGTACTACGAGCAGTACTTC. Encoded protein: CASSQGVLAGVLYYEQYF.

The chain is built from TRBV27 and TRBJ2-7; D gene uncertain. The CDR3 is 14 amino acids. Germline CDR1 MNHEY, CDR2 SMNVEV (reference sequence). Between the trimmed V and J ends, which lost 4 bases and 4 bases, there was a span of 14 bases. The CDR3 spells CASSSRGPGYEQYF. CDR3 DNA: TGTGCCAGCAGTTCCCGAGGCCCTGGGTACGAGCAGTACTTC.

The chain joins TRBV7-2 to TRBJ1-4; D perhaps matches TRBD1 (6 bases). Between the trimmed V and J ends, which lost 0 bases and 5 bases, there was a span of 13 bases. The CDR3 has 16 residues. Germline V gene sequence: CDR1 SGHTA, CDR2 FQGNSA. Here the CDR3 DNA reads TGTGCCAGCAGCTTAGCGGGGGGGCAGGCAAATGAAAAACTGTTTTTT. Protein sequence: CASSLAGGQANEKLFF. Together with reference TRBV7-2 and TRBJ1-4, the CDR3 gives the full variable domain: GAGVSQSPSNKVTEKGKDVELRCDPISGHTALYWYRQSLGQGLEFLIYFQGNSAPDKSGLPSDRFSAERTGGSVSTLTIQRTQQEDSAVYLCASSLAGGQANEKLFFGSGTQLSVL.

The chain has TRBV30 and TRBJ1-1; D is unclear. This CDR3 has 12 residues. Trimming took off 4 bases at V and 5 bases at J, with 11 bases between the two ends. CDR1 and CDR2 (germline): GTSNPN, SVGIG (reference sequence). The CDR3 DNA sequence: TGTGCCTGGACTCGCCAGGCAACTGAAGCTTTCTTT. Its protein product is CAWTRQATEAFF.

The chain couples TRBV5-1 to TRBJ2-2; a weak D match, TRBD1 (6 bases). Per germline, CDR1 SGHRS and CDR2 YFSETQ. This CDR3 has 15 residues. V lost 3 bases, J lost 0 bases, and 9 bases lay in between. CDR3 protein: CASSSGHSNTGELFF. The CDR3 nucleotides read TGCGCCAGCAGCTCGGGACACTCGAACACCGGGGAGCTGTTTTTT.

The rearrangement joins TRBV5-8 to TRBJ1-2; TRBD1 matches at 7 bases. Germline V lookup: CDR1 SGHTS, CDR2 YDEGEE. The CDR3 is 15 amino acids. Trimming removed 7 bases from V and 4 bases from J; junction bases left unmatched: 13. CDR3 region: CASPGQPLLGYGYTF. CDR3 DNA sequence: TGTGCCAGCCCGGGACAGCCCCTCCTAGGCTATGGCTACACCTTC.

The V gene is TRBV14, the J gene TRBJ2-1; 7 nucleotides agree with TRBD2. From germline, CDR1 is SGHDN and CDR2 FVKESK. This CDR3 contains 16 residues. J was trimmed by 1 base and V by 0 bases; bases with no gene match: 3. CDR3 DNA sequence: TGTGCCAGCAGCCAAGATGTGGGAGGGTCCTACAATGAGCAGTTCTTC. This translates into CASSQDVGGSYNEQFF.

The V and J genes are TRBV7-6 and TRBJ2-1; TRBD1 might be the D (6 bases). Germline assignment: CDR1 SGHVS and CDR2 FNYEAQ. The CDR3 totals 16 residues. V lost 4 bases, J lost 1 base, and 14 bases lay in between. The CDR3 nucleotides read TGTGCCAGCAGCTCCTTTGTGACAGGTTCCTACAATGAGCAGTTCTTC. Translated, it gives CASSSFVTGSYNEQFF.

This clone was detected only once. The V gene is TRBV28, the J gene TRBJ1-1, with 10 nucleotides matching TRBD1. Germline trimming cut 5 bases from V and 3 bases from J; bases unmatched to any gene: 6. The germline CDR1 and CDR2 sequences are MDHEN and SYDVKM. This CDR3 has 15 residues. CDR3 in amino acids: CASSAPGTGDTEAFF. CDR3 coding DNA: TGTGCCAGCAGTGCGCCCGGGACAGGGGACACTGAAGCTTTCTTT.

The CDR3 protein is CASSFQGGNYGYTF. CDR3 nucleotides: TGTGCCAGCAGCTTTCAGGGTGGAAACTATGGCTACACCTTC. The rearrangement joins TRBV5-6 to TRBJ1-2; D possibly corresponds to TRBD1 (5 bases). This CDR3 has 14 residues. V dropped 2 bases and J dropped 2 bases, with 10 bases sitting between them. Germline CDR1 reads SGHDT; CDR2 reads YYEEEE.

The CDR3 spells CASSRGGKGESPLHF. Here the CDR3 DNA reads TGTGCCAGCAGCCGGGGAGGGAAGGGGGAATCACCCCTCCACTTT. The V call is TRBV13, the J call TRBJ1-6; TRBD1 might be the D (6 bases). This CDR3 has 15 amino acids. V lost 5 bases, J lost 10 bases, and 18 bases lay in between. Germline CDR1 is PRHDT and CDR2 is FYEKMQ (reference sequence).

The CDR3 DNA reads TGTGCCAGCAGGTGGGGGGGGGACGGAGCTAACTATGGCTACACCTTC. This encodes CASRWGGDGANYGYTF. This rearrangement joins TRBV27 to TRBJ1-2, with a weak D call TRBD1 (5 bases). Germline V gene sequence: CDR1 MNHEY, CDR2 SMNVEV (reference sequence). Trimming took 6 bases from V and 0 from J, leaving 17 bases between them. The CDR3 sequence is 16 residues long.